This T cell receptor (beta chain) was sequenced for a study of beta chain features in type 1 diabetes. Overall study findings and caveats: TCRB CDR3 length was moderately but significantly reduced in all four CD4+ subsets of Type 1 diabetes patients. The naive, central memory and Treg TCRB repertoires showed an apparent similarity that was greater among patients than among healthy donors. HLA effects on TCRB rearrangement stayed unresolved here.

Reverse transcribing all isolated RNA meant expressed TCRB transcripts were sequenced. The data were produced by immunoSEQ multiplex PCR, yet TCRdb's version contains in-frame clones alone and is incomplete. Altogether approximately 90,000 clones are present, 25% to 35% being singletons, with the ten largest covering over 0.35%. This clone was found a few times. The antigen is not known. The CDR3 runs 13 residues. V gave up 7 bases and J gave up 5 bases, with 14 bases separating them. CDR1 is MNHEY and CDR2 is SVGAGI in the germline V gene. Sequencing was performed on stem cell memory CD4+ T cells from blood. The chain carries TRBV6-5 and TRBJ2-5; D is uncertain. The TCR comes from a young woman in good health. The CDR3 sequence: CASTRDLSETQYF. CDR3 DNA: TGTGCCAGCACCCGAGACTTGTCGGAGACCCAGTACTTC.